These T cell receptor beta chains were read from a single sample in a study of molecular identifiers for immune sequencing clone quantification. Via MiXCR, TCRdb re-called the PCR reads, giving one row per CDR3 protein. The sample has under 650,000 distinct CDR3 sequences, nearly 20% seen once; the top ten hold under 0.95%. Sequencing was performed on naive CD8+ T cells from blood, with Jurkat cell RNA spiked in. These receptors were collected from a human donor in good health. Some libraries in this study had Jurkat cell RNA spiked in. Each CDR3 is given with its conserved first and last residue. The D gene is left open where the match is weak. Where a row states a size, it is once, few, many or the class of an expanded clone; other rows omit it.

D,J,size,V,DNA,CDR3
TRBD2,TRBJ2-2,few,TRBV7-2,TGTGCCAGCAGCCCCCTCGATCGTGGGGGGGGGACCGGGGAGCTGTTTTTT,CASSPLDRGGGTGELFF
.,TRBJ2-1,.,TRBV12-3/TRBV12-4,TGTGCCAGCAGTTTTGGTGCCTACGAGCAGTTCTTC,CASSFGAYEQFF
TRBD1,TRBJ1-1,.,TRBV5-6,TGTGCCGGCAGCTTGGAGGACAGGGGAATGAACACTGAAGCTTTCTTT,CAGSLEDRGMNTEAFF
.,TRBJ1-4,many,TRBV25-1,TGTGCCAGCAGGAGGGGGGGACGTAATGAAAAACTGTTTTTT,CASRRGGRNEKLFF
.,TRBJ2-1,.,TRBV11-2,TGTGCCAGCAGCTTAGTGACAGGAGTGGCAATATACAATGAGCAGTTCTTC,CASSLVTGVAIYNEQFF
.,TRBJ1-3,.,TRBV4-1,TGCGCCAGCAGCCAAGAGCACAGGTCTGGAAACACCATATATTTT,CASSQEHRSGNTIYF
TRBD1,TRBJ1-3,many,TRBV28,TGTGCCAGCCAATCAACAGGGGTCACCGATGGAAACACCATATATTTT,CASQSTGVTDGNTIYF
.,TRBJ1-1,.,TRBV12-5,TGTGCTAGTGCCAGCCCCGGGTTTACTGAAGCTTTCTTT,CASASPGFTEAFF
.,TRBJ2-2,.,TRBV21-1,TGTGCCAGCAGCACCCCGAGGCTAGCGGGGGCCTTACACACCGGGGAGCTGTTTTTT,CASSTPRLAGALHTGELFF
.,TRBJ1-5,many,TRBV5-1,TGCGCCAGCAGCTTGGAAGGTGGGGATCAGCCCCAGCATTTT,CASSLEGGDQPQHF
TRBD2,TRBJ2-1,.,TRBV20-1,TGCAGTGCTAGGGGGGAGGGCGCACCGTCCTACAATGAGCAGTTCTTC,CSARGEGAPSYNEQFF
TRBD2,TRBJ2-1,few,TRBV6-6,TGTGCCAGCAGTTACTTGGCTAGCGGGAGTTTGTACAATGAGCAGTTCTTC,CASSYLASGSLYNEQFF
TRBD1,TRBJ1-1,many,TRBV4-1,TGCGCCAGCAGCTCCGGGACAGGAGGTTTCACTGAAGCTTTCTTT,CASSSGTGGFTEAFF
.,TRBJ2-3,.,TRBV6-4,TGTGCCACTCCCAAGGTCCCGGCCAGCACAGATACGCAGTATTTT,CATPKVPASTDTQYF
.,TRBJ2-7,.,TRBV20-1,TGCAGTGCTAGAGATTACAGGGCCTCCTACGAGCAGTACTTC,CSARDYRASYEQYF
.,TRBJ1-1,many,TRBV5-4,TGTGCCAGCAGCTTGGACAGCGAGAACACTGAAGCTTTCTTT,CASSLDSENTEAFF